Below are 14 T cell receptor beta chains sequenced from a single sample in a study of CDR3 diversity in severe acne. TCRdb recomputed calls from the PCR reads with MiXCR, one row per CDR3 protein. This sample has some 90,000 distinct CDR3 sequences; 49% occur once, and the top ten carry under 14%. The specimen sequenced was blood. Receptors were obtained from a male donor with severe acne vulgaris.

This clonotype has at least ten counts. The gene calls are TRBV19 and TRBJ2-1; either TRBD1 or TRBD2 may fit D (5 bases each). Trimming stripped 7 bases from V and 6 bases from J, with 19 bases between. CDR3 length: 15 amino acids. Germline V gene data show CDR1 as LNHDA and CDR2 as SQIVND (reference sequence). Here the CDR3 DNA reads TGTGCCAGTACCTCGGACTCTCCGGGGCTCAATGAGCAGTTCTTC. Translation: CASTSDSPGLNEQFF.

The chain couples TRBV20-1 to TRBJ2-7; 8 bases align to TRBD2. In germline, CDR1 is DFQATT, CDR2 SNEGSKA (reference sequence). V shed 1 base, J shed 0 bases, and the junction held 5 bases outside the gene matches. This CDR3 is 15 amino acids long. The CDR3 sequence: CSARVERESSYEQYF. The CDR3 DNA reads TGCAGTGCTAGAGTGGAGCGGGAGAGCTCCTACGAGCAGTACTTC.

This clonotype showed up just a few times. The CDR3 DNA sequence: TGTGCCAGCAGCCAGGTTCTAGCGGGTCATGGTGGTACGCAGTATTTT. Its translation is CASSQVLAGHGGTQYF. This sequence joins TRBV14 and TRBJ2-3; TRBD2 matches 8 bases. With V trimmed by 3 bases and J by 8 bases, 13 bases remained unmatched. The CDR3 runs 16 residues. CDR1 and CDR2 from the germline V gene are SGHDN and FVKESK. The full variable domain, completed using reference TRBV14 and TRBJ2-3, is EAGVTQFPSHSVIEKGQTVTLRCDPISGHDNLYWYRRVMGKEIKFLLHFVKESKQDESGMPNNRFLAERTGGTYSTLKVQPAELEDSGVYFCASSQVLAGHGGTQYFGPGTRLTVL.

The chain joins TRBV10-3 to TRBJ1-6; D remains ambiguous. Between the trimmed V and J ends, which lost 3 bases and 7 bases, there was a span of 7 bases. CDR3 length: 13 residues. CDR1 is ENHRY and CDR2 is SYGVKD in the germline V gene. CDR3 amino acids: CAISEGWNSPLHF. As DNA, the CDR3 is TGTGCCATCAGTGAAGGCTGGAATTCACCCCTCCACTTT.

V is TRBV24-1 and J is TRBJ2-2; D unresolved. Trimming cost V 7 bases and J 4 bases, with 9 bases left between them. Germline CDR1 reads KGHDR; CDR2 reads SFDVKD. The length of the CDR3 is 13 residues. The CDR3 nucleotides are TGTGCCACCAGATTCTCACCCACCGGGGAGCTGTTTTTT. It translates to CATRFSPTGELFF.

The gene calls are TRBV11-3 and TRBJ2-1; D not resolved. Germline V gene data show CDR1 as SGHNT and CDR2 as YENEEA. The CDR3 consists of 13 residues. V lost 3 bases, J lost 6 bases, and 9 bases lay in between. The CDR3, as DNA: TGTGCCAGCAGCTTTGGAGTAGGCAATGAGCAGTTCTTC. This gives the protein CASSFGVGNEQFF.

This clonotype showed up many times. This rearrangement joins TRBV6-5 to TRBJ2-1; a weak D match, TRBD2 (6 bases). V lost 6 bases and J 9 bases, leaving 18 bases between the germline ends. The V gene's germline CDR1 is MNHEY and CDR2 SVGAGI. The CDR3 loop spans 14 amino acids. The CDR3 DNA follows: TGTGCCAGCAGCCAGGTGGGAGGAGACGGTGAGCAGTTCTTC. Translated, it gives CASSQVGGDGEQFF.

As regards this clonotype: A much bigger clone sits one base away, suggesting this may be a read error. This sequence joins TRBV4-1 and TRBJ2-7; 7 nucleotides line up with TRBD1. The CDR3 has 15 amino acids. V shed 4 bases, J shed 6 bases, and the junction held 12 bases outside the gene matches. Germline loops: CDR1 MGHRA, CDR2 YSYEKL. The CDR3 nucleotides are TGCGCCAGCAGCCCCGGGACAGCCACTGACTGCGAGCAGTACTTC. Encoded protein: CASSPGTATDCEQYF.

The sample holds one count of this clonotype. V gene TRBV19 combines with J gene TRBJ2-1, with 13 bases that match TRBD2. The junction had 17 bases not matched to a gene; V was cut back by 4 bases and J by 5 bases. CDR3 size: 20 residues. CDR1 is LNHDA, CDR2 SQIVND, per germline (reference sequence). This CDR3 reads CASSKRGQGGTSGADNEQFF. The CDR3 region has the DNA TGTGCCAGTAGTAAGAGGGGACAGGGGGGGACTAGCGGGGCTGACAATGAGCAGTTCTTC.

V is TRBV19 and J is TRBJ2-5; 12 bases map to TRBD1. Germline V gives CDR1 LNHDA, CDR2 SQIVND (reference sequence). This CDR3 spans 15 amino acids. Trimming took 4 bases from V and 4 from J; bases not matched to a gene: 4. This CDR3 reads CASSTGTGGTETQYF. The CDR3 DNA reads as TGTGCCAGTAGTACCGGGACAGGGGGCACAGAGACCCAGTACTTC.

This chain uses TRBV3-1 with TRBJ2-7, with TRBD1 matching over 7 bases. Germline loops: CDR1 LGHDT, CDR2 YNNKEL (reference sequence). CDR3 size: 14 residues. Trimming at V came to 4 bases and at J to 5 bases, leaving 8 bases not matched to a gene. The CDR3 DNA is TGTGCCAGCAGCCTGGGACAGTCTAACAACGAGCAGTACTTC. Translating gives CASSLGQSNNEQYF.

The V call is TRBV10-3, the J call TRBJ1-1; TRBD1 matches 7 bases. The CDR3 contains 17 residues. The ends lost 2 bases at V and 4 bases at J; junction bases unmatched: 13. CDR1 is ENHRY, CDR2 SYGVKD, per germline. The CDR3 DNA reads TGTGCCATCAGTGAGCCATTAATGGGACAGAGAGGCACTGAAGCTTTCTTT. Amino acids: CAISEPLMGQRGTEAFF.

Only one count was recorded for this clonotype. V is TRBV6-5 and J is TRBJ2-7, with D perhaps TRBD1 (6 bases). Trimming left V 8 bases short and J 4 bases short, with 18 bases between. This CDR3 contains 14 residues. The germline CDR1 and CDR2 sequences are MNHEY and SVGAGI. The CDR3 DNA is TGTGCCAGCGCAACTGGGACACCATCATACGAGCAGTACTTC. Protein product: CASATGTPSYEQYF.

The genes are TRBV5-1 and TRBJ2-1; 11 bases align to TRBD2. Germline CDR1 reads SGHRS; CDR2 reads YFSETQ. The length of the CDR3 is 19 residues. V dropped 4 bases and J dropped 0; count of bases not matched to a gene: 12. The CDR3 nucleotides are TGCGCCAGCAGCCAGACTAGCGGGAATCACCCAATCTCCTACAATGAGCAGTTCTTC. Translating it yields CASSQTSGNHPISYNEQFF.